This TCR beta chain stems from a study of tissue T cells after allogeneic stem cell transplantation. V shed 1 base and J shed 2 bases, with 9 bases lying between them. The germline V gene has CDR1 SGHNT and CDR2 YYREEE (reference sequence). This CDR3 is built from 14 residues. Here immunoSEQ multiplex PCR was the method, and the copy in TCRdb shows in-frame clones only, minus some. The sample carries about 1,400 clones, around 80% recorded once. This sequence joins TRBV5-4 and TRBJ1-2, with D unclear. The receptor's source is a male patient between 40 and 69 years old with steroid-refractory graft-versus-host disease after an allogeneic stem cell transplant. Some of the T cells might come from the graft donor. The sample in question was spleen tissue, obtained at autopsy. The CDR3 loop is CASSLFYSNYGYTF. The DNA for the CDR3 is TGTGCCAGCAGCTTGTTTTACAGCAACTATGGCTACACCTTC.